These 7 T cell receptor beta chains came from one sample sequenced in a study of T cell changes during pregnancy in multiple sclerosis. Data came from immunoSEQ multiplex PCR; TCRdb stores just in-frame clones and leaves some out. The repertoire holds more than 15,000 clones, with more than 75% as singletons. The input for sequencing was CD4+ T cells from peripheral blood mononuclear cells, taken in the first trimester of pregnancy. The receptors stem from a female donor in good health, enrolled as a control in a pregnancy study.

The gene calls are TRBV2 and TRBJ1-1; D not certain. In germline, CDR1 is SNHLY, CDR2 FYNNEI. CDR3 length: 12 amino acids. V was clipped by 0 bases and J by 11 bases, with 10 bases between them. CDR3: CASSEALPGAFF. The CDR3 DNA reads TGTGCCAGCAGTGAAGCGCTTCCGGGGGCTTTCTTT.

The chain joins TRBV6-1 to TRBJ2-1; no clear D gene. The V and J ends lost 5 bases and 10 bases respectively, with 9 bases between them. CDR1 is MNHNS and CDR2 is SASEGT in the germline V gene. The CDR3 is 11 residues long. The DNA for the CDR3 is TGTGCCAGCAGTCTGACCGGGGAGCAGTTCTTC. This encodes CASSLTGEQFF.

This chain joins TRBV7-8 and TRBJ2-3; D is undetermined. The CDR3 covers 9 residues. Trimming took 10 bases from V and 6 from J, leaving 5 bases between them. The germline gives CDR1 SGHVS, CDR2 FQNEAQ. DNA for the CDR3: TGTGCCACCTCCGATACGCAGTATTTT. Encoded protein: CATSDTQYF.

This chain connects TRBV19 to TRBJ1-2; possible D gene TRBD1, 6 bases. Germline lookup yields CDR1 LNHDA and CDR2 SQIVND (reference sequence). This CDR3 contains 14 residues. Trimming removed 2 bases from V and 7 bases from J, with 14 bases in between. CDR3 DNA: TGTGCCAGTAGTATATGGGGGCCTGGATCTGGCTACACCTTC. It encodes CASSIWGPGSGYTF.

The CDR3 reads CASNVRDREGEKLFF. CDR3 bases: TGTGCCAGCAACGTGAGGGATCGGGAAGGGGAAAAACTGTTTTTT. This chain connects TRBV7-2 to TRBJ1-4, with D unresolved. V was clipped by 7 bases and J by 8 bases, with 20 bases between them. The CDR3 covers 15 residues. Germline assignment: CDR1 SGHTA and CDR2 FQGNSA.

The chain has TRBV6-6 and TRBJ1-2; D gene unclear. This CDR3 contains 15 residues. Germline CDR1 reads MNHNY; CDR2 reads SVGAGI (reference sequence). V dropped 0 bases and J dropped 3 bases, with 11 bases sitting between them. CDR3 nucleotide sequence: TGTGCCAGCAGTTACTCAGTGGCCACATACTATGGCTACACCTTC. Translating gives CASSYSVATYYGYTF.

The chain combines TRBV5-4 with TRBJ1-3; D is uncertain. Trimming removed 5 bases from V and 0 bases from J, with 9 bases in between. This CDR3 has 14 residues. In germline, CDR1 is SGHNT, CDR2 YYREEE (reference sequence). The CDR3 coding sequence is TGTGCCAGCAGTAATGCGGGCTCTGGAAACACCATATATTTT. Its translation: CASSNAGSGNTIYF.